This TCR beta chain was profiled in a study of T cells in Graves' hyperthyroidism and ophthalmopathy. Stability of Graves' hyperthyroidism was defined as absent ophthalmopathy progression within 18 months. A patient was excluded if there was uncontrolled infection, other autoimmune disease, pregnancy or lactation. Out of less than 12 ml of fresh peripheral blood came the PBMCs. Using RNA transcripts as the source, TCR beta CDR3 regions were amplified. First-round RT-PCR of the TCR CDR3 relied on the HTBI primer set. TCRdb passed the multiplex PCR reads through MiXCR, listing each CDR3 protein once. Seen here are 340,000 or so distinct CDR3 sequences, 16% observed once, and the top ten hold roughly a third. In its sample, this clonotype was seen many times. What it binds is not known. This CDR3 comprises 16 residues. Trimming pared 6 bases from V and 2 bases from J, leaving 18 bases between. CDR1 SNHLY and CDR2 FYNNEI come from the germline V gene.

General study points: Within blood appeared most thyroid clonotypes that had expanded above 0.001.

This receptor was identified in a young man with Graves' hyperthyroidism. Sequencing was carried out using blood. The chain couples TRBV2 to TRBJ2-3; D is possibly TRBD1 or TRBD2 (6 bases each). The CDR3 is CASSPLGGRYTDTQYF. The CDR3 DNA is TGTGCCAGCAGCCCTCTAGGGGGGCGATACACAGATACGCAGTATTTT.